This T cell receptor beta chain was recorded in a study of molecular identifiers for immune sequencing clone quantification. Overall study context: Split five ways in replicates, RNA from about 20,000 or 100,000 naive CD8 cells had four portions sequenced.

Previously described methods and listed TCR primers were employed for the bulk TCR libraries. TCRdb redid the calling of the PCR reads with MiXCR, one entry per CDR3 protein. The sample gives approximately 320,000 distinct CDR3 sequences, roughly a quarter of which show up once; about 0.73% is in the top ten. As CD8+CD4-CCR7+CD45RA+ cells, naive CD8 T cells were sorted. On this clonotype itself: The junction shows a germline mismatch at one end, possibly a read error.

The CDR3 is 15 residues long. Germline lookup yields CDR1 SGDLS and CDR2 YYNGEE. This TCR came from a human donor in good health. Some libraries in this study had Jurkat cell RNA spiked in. The chain links TRBV9 to TRBJ2-3; D uncertain. The material sequenced was naive CD8+ T cells from blood, with Jurkat cell RNA spiked in. Subset described: FACS-sorted CD8+CD4-CCR7+CD45RA+ naive T cells. The CDR3 DNA reads as TGTGCCAGCGGCGTAGTTCTAGGTCCCACAGATACGCAGTATTTT. It yields the protein CASGVVLGPTDTQYF.